One sample yielded the 28 T cell receptor beta chains listed below, sequenced in a study of blood T cell repertoires in COVID-19. Data came from immunoSEQ multiplex PCR; TCRdb stores just in-frame clones and leaves some out. This table has approximately 300,000 clones, 80% to 90% appearing once. The sample taken for sequencing was PBMCs or T cells enriched from blood (not recorded which). The source of these receptors is a woman between 18 and 30 years old who had recovered from COVID-19.

The chain links TRBV30 to TRBJ1-1; D may be TRBD1 (5 bases). V lost 2 bases and J 0 bases, leaving 7 bases between the germline ends. There are 13 residues in the CDR3. Germline V gene lookup returns CDR1 GTSNPN and CDR2 SVGIG (reference sequence). The CDR3 spells CAWSLGLNTEAFF. CDR3 in DNA: TGTGCCTGGAGTTTGGGGCTGAACACTGAAGCTTTCTTT.

The chain recombines TRBV5-1 with TRBJ2-2; D is perhaps TRBD2 (5 bases). Germline CDR1 reads SGHRS; CDR2 reads YFSETQ. V gave up 2 bases and J gave up 5 bases, with 10 bases separating them. The CDR3 has 14 residues. The CDR3 protein is CASSFRGETGELFF. CDR3 bases: TGCGCCAGCAGCTTTCGGGGAGAGACCGGGGAGCTGTTTTTT.

This clone showed up just a few times. The V and J genes are TRBV28 and TRBJ1-1; perhaps TRBD1 as D (6 bases). Germline CDR1 and CDR2: MDHEN and SYDVKM. The CDR3 covers 15 residues. Trimming cost V 2 bases and J 3 bases, with 13 bases left between them. This CDR3 is CASSLPQGRYTEAFF. The CDR3 coding sequence is TGTGCCAGCAGTTTACCACAGGGCAGGTACACTGAAGCTTTCTTT.

The chain has TRBV7-8 and TRBJ2-7; 7 bases map to TRBD2. CDR1 is SGHVS and CDR2 is FQNEAQ in the germline V gene. Trimming removed 2 bases from V and 2 bases from J; junction bases left unmatched: 6. The CDR3 loop spans 15 amino acids. DNA of the CDR3: TGTGCCAGCAGCTTAATGGGACTAACTACCTACGAGCAGTACTTC. Translating gives CASSLMGLTTYEQYF.

CDR3 sequence: CASSSRTSGITREQFF. The CDR3 DNA reads TGTGCCAGCAGCTCCAGGACTAGCGGGATTACACGTGAGCAGTTCTTC. This chain uses TRBV5-4 with TRBJ2-1, with 12 bases lining up with TRBD2. The CDR3 loop spans 16 amino acids. Germline V gene lookup returns CDR1 SGHNT and CDR2 YYREEE (reference sequence). Unmatched junction bases numbered 10, after V lost 3 bases and J lost 9 bases.

This clone was detected many times. The rearrangement links TRBV6-1 to TRBJ2-1; 9 bases map to TRBD2. The CDR3 totals 15 residues. Germline V gene data show CDR1 as MNHNS and CDR2 as SASEGT. Unmatched junction bases numbered 4, after V lost 3 bases and J lost 4 bases. The CDR3 DNA follows: TGTGCCAGCAGTGACGGCCTAGCGGGATACAATGAGCAGTTCTTC. Translated: CASSDGLAGYNEQFF.

CDR3 DNA sequence: TGTGCCAGCAGCTCTAGACCGATCCAAGGGGTCGGTCAGCCCCAGCATTTT. Amino acids: CASSSRPIQGVGQPQHF. This sequence joins TRBV5-6 and TRBJ1-5, with D possibly TRBD1 on 5 matching bases. V dropped 3 bases and J dropped 6 bases, with 22 bases sitting between them. CDR3 length: 17 amino acids. CDR1 is SGHDT, CDR2 YYEEEE, per germline.

This chain connects TRBV5-1 to TRBJ2-3; TRBD2 matches 16 bases. CDR1 and CDR2 from the germline V gene are SGHRS and YFSETQ. The CDR3 spans 18 residues. The ends lost 4 bases at V and 3 bases at J; junction bases unmatched: 8. CDR3 sequence (DNA): TGCGCCAGCAGCCTTCACGGGACTAGCGGGAGGGGTACAGATACGCAGTATTTT. Its protein is CASSLHGTSGRGTDTQYF.

This chain uses TRBV6-1 with TRBJ2-3; D unresolved. The CDR3 sequence is 14 residues long. V was shortened by 2 bases and J by 6 bases, with 12 bases between the two germline ends. The germline V gene encodes CDR1 MNHNS and CDR2 SASEGT. The CDR3 nucleotides are TGTGCCAGCAGTGAAAGAGACATCACGGATACGCAGTATTTT. It codes for CASSERDITDTQYF.

V and J are TRBV27 and TRBJ2-3, with TRBD1 as a possible D gene (6 bases). The CDR3 has 14 amino acids. The germline V gene has CDR1 MNHEY and CDR2 SMNVEV (reference sequence). Between the trimmed V and J ends, which lost 5 bases and 2 bases, there was a span of 11 bases. CDR3 in amino acids: CASSLGAPTDTQYF. Here the CDR3 DNA reads TGTGCCAGCAGTCTGGGGGCCCCCACAGATACGCAGTATTTT.

The chain employs TRBV24-1 and TRBJ1-5, with 7 nucleotides matching TRBD1. The CDR3 consists of 16 residues. V gave up 5 bases and J gave up 4 bases; unmatched junction bases: 10. Germline values: CDR1 KGHDR, CDR2 SFDVKD. The CDR3 DNA is TGTGCCACCAGTGGCGCGGGGACAGTCGGAAATCAGCCCCAGCATTTT. Its protein product is CATSGAGTVGNQPQHF.

The rearrangement joins TRBV6-5 to TRBJ2-7, with 10 positions matching TRBD2. The CDR3 has 15 residues. The V gene's germline CDR1 is MNHEY and CDR2 SVGAGI. J lost 3 bases, V lost 6 bases, and 8 bases had no gene match. In DNA, the CDR3 is TGTGCCAGCAGGGCCGGGACTAGCGAATACTACGAGCAGTACTTC. Its protein product is CASRAGTSEYYEQYF.

This clone came up a few times. The chain carries TRBV5-4 and TRBJ1-2; 7 nucleotides agree with TRBD1. Unmatched junction bases numbered 6, after V lost 0 bases and J lost 4 bases. Germline V gene data show CDR1 as SGHNT and CDR2 as YYREEE (reference sequence). The CDR3 is made up of 15 amino acids. This chain's CDR3 is CASSLAQGVSYGYTF. The CDR3 nucleotides read TGTGCCAGCAGCTTGGCCCAGGGGGTTAGCTATGGCTACACCTTC.

The gene calls are TRBV7-7 and TRBJ2-1; 10 bases are a match to TRBD2. The trim removed 4 bases at V and 7 bases at J, leaving 7 bases unmatched. CDR3 length: 15 residues. Germline V CDR1 and CDR2: SSHAT, FNYEAQ (reference sequence). CDR3 coding DNA: TGTGCCAGCAGCTCCCAAGCGGGAGGGGATAATGAGCAGTTCTTC. Translated, it gives CASSSQAGGDNEQFF.

The chain recombines TRBV4-1 with TRBJ2-6; TRBD2 might be the D (6 bases). The germline V gene encodes CDR1 MGHRA and CDR2 YSYEKL. The CDR3 length is 16 residues. Trimming stripped 0 bases from V and 2 bases from J, with 8 bases between. The CDR3 region is CASSQEGGAGANVLTF. In nucleotides, the CDR3 is TGCGCCAGCAGCCAAGAGGGGGGAGCTGGGGCCAACGTCCTGACTTTC.

V is TRBV4-1 and J is TRBJ1-2; D possibly corresponds to TRBD1 (5 bases). Germline-derived CDR1 and CDR2 are MGHRA and YSYEKL. This CDR3 contains 15 residues. V lost 4 bases and J lost 6, with 18 bases in between. The CDR3 sequence: CASSPTGLPADGYTF. CDR3 in DNA: TGCGCCAGCAGCCCCACGGGACTCCCGGCGGATGGCTACACCTTC.

The genes are TRBV6-4 and TRBJ1-2; 7 positions agree with TRBD1. The CDR3 has 15 amino acids. Germline CDR1 MRHNA, CDR2 SNTAGT. V dropped 5 bases and J dropped 1; count of bases not matched to a gene: 7. DNA for the CDR3: TGTGCCAGCAGTCCCGGGACAGACTTTAACTATGGCTACACCTTC. Translated, it gives CASSPGTDFNYGYTF.

The chain employs TRBV9 and TRBJ1-3; 8 bases align to TRBD1. Germline lookup yields CDR1 SGDLS and CDR2 YYNGEE. Trimming cost V 0 bases and J 2 bases; bases outside gene matches: 4. This CDR3 is 16 amino acids long. CDR3 sequence: CASSVADRATGNTIYF. CDR3 coding DNA: TGTGCCAGCAGCGTAGCGGACAGGGCGACTGGAAACACCATATATTTT.

To note about this clone: The same CDR3 is also encoded by other DNA sequences in this sample. V is TRBV6-4 and J is TRBJ2-3; 10 positions match TRBD2. Trimming at V came to 0 bases and at J to 2 bases, leaving 2 bases not matched to a gene. Germline-derived CDR1 and CDR2 are MRHNA and SNTAGT. This CDR3 has 16 residues. Written as DNA, the CDR3 is TGTGCCAGCAGTGACTCAGCGGGGGGGTCCACAGATACGCAGTATTTT. Protein product: CASSDSAGGSTDTQYF.

The genes are TRBV2 and TRBJ1-5, with 7 bases matching TRBD1. Germline V gene lookup returns CDR1 SNHLY and CDR2 FYNNEI. Trimming cost V 6 bases and J 2 bases; bases outside gene matches: 7. The CDR3 spans 15 residues. CDR3 region: CASRKQGSRNQPQHF. For the CDR3, the DNA is TGTGCCAGCAGAAAACAGGGGTCCCGCAATCAGCCCCAGCATTTT.

This clone appeared a single time. The chain employs TRBV15 and TRBJ2-5; the D gene is possibly TRBD1 (6 bases). Germline values: CDR1 LNHNV, CDR2 YYDKDF (reference sequence). CDR3 size: 16 residues. V lost 0 bases and J lost 2, with 13 bases in between. This CDR3 is CATSRDREQGQETQYF. The CDR3 DNA reads as TGTGCCACCAGCAGAGATAGGGAACAGGGACAAGAGACCCAGTACTTC.

The rearrangement uses TRBV3-1 (or the pseudogene TRBV3-2) and TRBJ2-5; TRBD2 matches at 8 bases. The CDR3 runs to 11 residues. V was pared by 5 bases and J by 12 bases, with 5 bases of the junction left unmatched. Germline V CDR1 and CDR2: LGHDT, YNNKEL (reference sequence). The DNA for the CDR3 is TGTGCCAGCAGCAGCGGGGGCATCAAGTACTTC. It is translated as CASSSGGIKYF.

V and J are TRBV2 and TRBJ1-1; a possible D gene is TRBD1 (6 bases). There are 14 residues in the CDR3. The germline gives CDR1 SNHLY, CDR2 FYNNEI. The germline V and J ends were trimmed by 7 bases and 5 bases, with 17 bases remaining between them. The DNA for the CDR3 is TGTGCCAGCAAGCCGTGGGTTACAGGGACTGAAGCTTTCTTT. It yields the protein CASKPWVTGTEAFF.

This clone was observed a few times. This chain uses TRBV3-1 (or the pseudogene TRBV3-2) with TRBJ1-2; D may be TRBD1 (6 bases). The CDR3 has 13 amino acids. The V gene's germline CDR1 is LGHDT and CDR2 YNNKEL (reference sequence). V lost 3 bases to trimming and J lost 8 bases, with 13 bases between them. CDR3 loop: CASSQKTTGGYTF. For the CDR3, the DNA is TGTGCCAGCAGCCAGAAGACGACAGGCGGCTACACCTTC.

This clone appeared a single time. This chain connects TRBV10-3 to TRBJ2-7; perhaps TRBD1 as D (8 bases). Germline lookup yields CDR1 ENHRY and CDR2 SYGVKD. Trimming stripped 3 bases from V and 3 bases from J, with 15 bases between. The CDR3 runs to 15 residues. In DNA form, the CDR3 reads TGTGCCATCAGTGACCCACAGGGGGGGATCTACGAGCAGTACTTC. Its translation: CAISDPQGGIYEQYF.

This clone occurred a few times. This sequence joins TRBV7-3 and TRBJ2-1, with 7 nucleotides matching TRBD1. The CDR3 consists of 11 residues. Germline trimming cut 4 bases from V and 9 bases from J; bases unmatched to any gene: 0. Per the germline V gene, CDR1 is SGHTA and CDR2 is FQGTGA. For the CDR3, the DNA is TGTGCCAGCAGCTCAGGGGGTGAGCAGTTCTTC. Its protein product is CASSSGGEQFF.

The V gene is TRBV4-2, the J gene TRBJ2-3, with TRBD2 identical over 10 bases. Germline CDR1 is LGHNA and CDR2 is YNFKEQ. This CDR3 has 18 amino acids. V lost 0 bases, J lost 2 bases, and 8 bases stayed unmatched. The CDR3 loop is CASSQEGSGGFFTDTQYF. The CDR3 bases are TGTGCCAGCAGCCAAGAGGGTAGCGGGGGGTTTTTCACAGATACGCAGTATTTT.

Remarks on this clone: Distinct nucleotide sequences in the sample also encode this CDR3. The chain couples TRBV19 to TRBJ1-6; no clear D. V gave up 4 bases and J gave up 6 bases, with 7 bases separating them. The CDR3 totals 13 residues. Germline V gene sequence: CDR1 LNHDA, CDR2 SQIVND (reference sequence). The CDR3 reads CASSTGGNSPLHF. DNA of the CDR3: TGTGCCAGTAGTACGGGAGGTAATTCACCCCTCCACTTT.